One and the same sample provided the 32 T cell receptor beta chains below, sequenced in a study of blood T cell repertoires in COVID-19. The method was immunoSEQ multiplex PCR; TCRdb's version includes in-frame clones alone and lacks a portion of them. The data show 200,000 to 300,000 clones, approximately 86% seen once. The sequenced material came from peripheral blood. These receptors originate from a woman aged 25 to 45 who had recovered from COVID-19.

The J gene is TRBJ2-7, the V gene TRBV18, with a possible D match to TRBD2 (5 bases). Trimming took off 4 bases at V and 3 bases at J, with 22 bases between the two ends. CDR3 length: 17 amino acids. The germline V gene has CDR1 KGHSH and CDR2 LQKENI. The CDR3 reads CASSQVHTGVGVYEQYF. CDR3 DNA sequence: TGTGCCAGCTCACAAGTTCACACCGGGGTTGGGGTCTACGAGCAGTACTTC.

The chain couples TRBV7-2 to TRBJ2-1; 9 bases line up with TRBD2. The CDR3 consists of 16 residues. Germline V gene lookup returns CDR1 SGHTA and CDR2 FQGNSA. The V and J ends lost 1 base and 8 bases, in that order; junction bases with no gene match: 9. The CDR3 here is CASSLDLAGGPHEQFF. The CDR3 DNA reads TGTGCCAGCAGCTTAGACTTGGCGGGGGGGCCCCATGAGCAGTTCTTC.

V and J are TRBV5-1 and TRBJ2-2; D is ambiguous. Germline CDR1 is SGHRS and CDR2 is YFSETQ. The CDR3 has 17 residues. The V end lost 0 bases, the J end lost 7 bases, and 19 bases lay between the germline ends. The chain's CDR3 is CASSLVMLVLVNGELFF. The CDR3 DNA follows: TGCGCCAGCAGCTTGGTCATGTTAGTTCTCGTGAACGGGGAGCTGTTTTTT.

This clone was counted once. This chain joins TRBV15 and TRBJ2-7, with a weak D call TRBD1 (5 bases). The CDR3 is 14 residues long. From germline, CDR1 is LNHNV and CDR2 YYDKDF (reference sequence). The V and J ends lost 4 bases and 1 base respectively, with 11 bases between them. In DNA form, the CDR3 reads TGTGCCACCAGCACTTATACAGGATCCTACGAGCAGTACTTC. This gives the protein CATSTYTGSYEQYF.

In nucleotides, the CDR3 is TGCGCCAGCAGCCAACCTAACTTTGCCGGGGTACATGGCTACACCTTC. Translating gives CASSQPNFAGVHGYTF. V gene TRBV4-3 combines with J gene TRBJ1-2, with D unresolved. In germline, CDR1 is LGHNA, CDR2 YSLEER. V was trimmed by 2 bases and J by 6 bases, leaving 19 bases between them. The CDR3 consists of 16 residues.

The chain uses TRBV5-6 and TRBJ2-2, with unresolved D. V lost 0 bases and J 2 bases, leaving 11 bases between the germline ends. This CDR3 has 16 amino acids. Germline V gene lookup returns CDR1 SGHDT and CDR2 YYEEEE. The chain's CDR3 is CASSLARQKNTGELFF. The CDR3 DNA reads TGTGCCAGCAGCTTGGCCCGTCAGAAAAACACCGGGGAGCTGTTTTTT.

J is TRBJ2-1 and V is TRBV27; tentative D call: TRBD2 (6 bases). The V end lost 5 bases, the J end lost 6 bases, and 17 bases lay between the germline ends. Germline CDR1 reads MNHEY; CDR2 reads SMNVEV (reference sequence). The CDR3 sequence is 15 residues long. The CDR3 loop is CASSEWAGTLNEQFF. DNA for the CDR3: TGTGCCAGCAGTGAGTGGGCCGGGACTCTCAATGAGCAGTTCTTC.

The gene calls are TRBV6-5 and TRBJ1-1; 8 bases agree with TRBD1. The ends lost 5 bases at V and 5 bases at J; junction bases unmatched: 4. The CDR3 is 13 amino acids. Germline V gene lookup returns CDR1 MNHEY and CDR2 SVGAGI. CDR3 region: CASSNRGKTEAFF. The DNA of the CDR3 is TGTGCCAGCAGTAACAGGGGGAAGACTGAAGCTTTCTTT.

This CDR3 is CAISARVQETQYF. In nucleotides, the CDR3 is TGTGCCATCAGCGCCCGAGTCCAAGAGACCCAGTACTTC. The chain is built from TRBV10-3 and TRBJ2-5; no definite D call. Germline V CDR1 and CDR2: ENHRY, SYGVKD. Trimming took 6 bases from V and 1 from J, leaving 9 bases between them. This CDR3 spans 13 amino acids.

V is TRBV2 and J is TRBJ2-1; the D gene could be TRBD1 or TRBD2 (9 bases each). CDR1 and CDR2 (germline): SNHLY, FYNNEI. Between the trimmed V and J ends, which lost 6 bases and 1 base, there was a span of 28 bases. This CDR3 spans 20 amino acids. CDR3 protein: CASSVRTGDTLAGSYNEQFF. As DNA, the CDR3 is TGTGCCAGCAGCGTCCGGACAGGGGATACTCTAGCGGGGTCCTACAATGAGCAGTTCTTC.

The chain combines TRBV5-1 with TRBJ1-2; D is perhaps TRBD1 (5 bases). Per germline, CDR1 SGHRS and CDR2 YFSETQ. This CDR3 comprises 15 residues. The V end lost 0 bases, the J end lost 6 bases, and 15 bases lay between the germline ends. CDR3 bases: TGCGCCAGCAGCTTGGATGAGGGGACTTCCGATGGCTACACCTTC. Protein sequence: CASSLDEGTSDGYTF.

Only a few counts were recorded for this clone. The chain employs TRBV5-4 and TRBJ2-4, with D possibly matching TRBD1 (6 bases). V lost 4 bases to trimming and J lost 2 bases, with 16 bases between them. There are 16 residues in the CDR3. Germline CDR1 reads SGHNT; CDR2 reads YYREEE (reference sequence). As DNA, the CDR3 is TGTGCCAGCAGCGTAGACCCCAGGGGAACCAAAAACATTCAGTACTTC. This gives the protein CASSVDPRGTKNIQYF.

The V and J genes are TRBV5-1 and TRBJ2-1, with 7 bases aligning to TRBD1. The V gene's germline CDR1 is SGHRS and CDR2 YFSETQ. Losses at the gene ends were 1 base for V and 10 bases for J; bases not matched to a gene: 5. This CDR3 has 13 amino acids. The CDR3 DNA reads as TGCGCCAGCAGCTTGCCGACAGGGCGGGAGCAGTTCTTC. Translation gives CASSLPTGREQFF.

The CDR3 DNA reads as TGTGCCAGCAGCGGGAGCGGGGGGGTGAACGGGGAGCTGTTTTTT. Its protein product is CASSGSGGVNGELFF. The rearrangement links TRBV9 to TRBJ2-2; 10 nucleotides line up with TRBD2. Germline V gene sequence: CDR1 SGDLS, CDR2 YYNGEE. This CDR3 is built from 15 residues. The trim removed 3 bases at V and 7 bases at J, leaving 6 bases unmatched.

This clone was counted a single time. The chain joins TRBV10-3 to TRBJ2-5; 8 bases agree with TRBD2. CDR1 is ENHRY and CDR2 is SYGVKD in the germline V gene. The CDR3 covers 14 residues. V shed 4 bases and J 1 base; nucleotides not matched to a gene: 2. The CDR3 protein is CAISAGGAQETQYF. The CDR3 DNA reads as TGTGCCATCAGTGCGGGGGGGGCCCAAGAGACCCAGTACTTC.

V gene TRBV25-1 combines with J gene TRBJ2-1; possible D gene TRBD1, 5 bases. The CDR3 contains 14 residues. Between the trimmed V and J ends, which lost 8 bases and 3 bases, there was a span of 14 bases. In germline, CDR1 is MGHDK, CDR2 SYGVNS. The CDR3 sequence: CASSWADNYNEQFF. The CDR3 DNA reads TGTGCCAGCTCCTGGGCGGACAACTACAATGAGCAGTTCTTC.

The chain couples TRBV19 to TRBJ2-5; 7 bases are shared with TRBD1. Germline V gene data show CDR1 as LNHDA and CDR2 as SQIVND (reference sequence). Losses at the gene ends were 5 bases for V and 5 bases for J; bases not matched to a gene: 5. The CDR3 totals 13 residues. CDR3 loop: CASSVTGLETQYF. The CDR3, as DNA: TGTGCCAGTAGTGTGACAGGGTTGGAGACCCAGTACTTC.

V gene TRBV10-3 combines with J gene TRBJ1-2; TRBD1 might be the D (6 bases). V lost 0 bases and J 7 bases, leaving 12 bases between the germline ends. CDR3 length: 14 amino acids. Germline V gene lookup returns CDR1 ENHRY and CDR2 SYGVKD. The CDR3 nucleotides read TGTGCCATCAGTGAGTCGCCAGGGGAGGGTGGCTACACCTTC. Its protein is CAISESPGEGGYTF.

V is TRBV5-1 and J is TRBJ2-1; 10 nucleotides align to TRBD2. The CDR3 loop spans 16 amino acids. J gave up 2 bases and V 0 bases, and 2 bases lay outside the gene matches. From germline, CDR1 is SGHRS and CDR2 YFSETQ. The CDR3 protein is CASSLGLAGAYNEQFF. Here the CDR3 DNA reads TGCGCCAGCAGCTTGGGGCTAGCGGGGGCCTACAATGAGCAGTTCTTC.

This chain uses TRBV11-3 with TRBJ2-7; D is perhaps TRBD2 (5 bases). Germline V lookup: CDR1 SGHNT, CDR2 YENEEA. CDR3 size: 13 residues. With 1 base removed from V and 6 bases from J, the gap between germline ends came to 10 bases. The CDR3 bases are TGTGCCAGCAGCTTAGCTACAGCGGCCGAGCAGTACTTC. Translation: CASSLATAAEQYF.

The chain couples TRBV7-2 to TRBJ2-3, with D tentatively TRBD1 (6 bases). Germline CDR1 and CDR2: SGHTA and FQGNSA. The ends were cut back, 2 bases at V and 0 bases at J, with 12 bases in the middle. The length of the CDR3 is 16 residues. For the CDR3, the DNA is TGTGCCAGCAGCTTACTCAGGACAGCTAGCACAGATACGCAGTATTTT. Protein sequence: CASSLLRTASTDTQYF.

The chain recombines TRBV9 with TRBJ2-1, with TRBD2 matching over 12 bases. This CDR3 is 20 amino acids long. V trimming: 1 base; J trimming: 8 bases; junction bases outside the gene matches: 19. Germline-derived CDR1 and CDR2 are SGDLS and YYNGEE. As DNA, the CDR3 is TGTGCCAGCAGCGTACCCGCGCTAGCGGGGGGGCGAGGGCCCAGCGATGAGCAGTTCTTC. It is translated as CASSVPALAGGRGPSDEQFF.

The V call is TRBV5-6, the J call TRBJ2-7; weak D call: TRBD1 (5 bases). Germline V gene sequence: CDR1 SGHDT, CDR2 YYEEEE. Trimming took off 0 bases at V and 1 base at J, with 8 bases between the two ends. CDR3 length equals 14 residues. CDR3 sequence: CASSLGQRSYEQYF. In DNA, the CDR3 is TGTGCCAGCAGCTTGGGACAGAGATCCTACGAGCAGTACTTC.

The chain carries TRBV13 and TRBJ2-2; D might be TRBD2 (5 bases). The CDR3 spans 15 residues. Germline assignment: CDR1 PRHDT and CDR2 FYEKMQ (reference sequence). V gave up 4 bases and J gave up 7 bases, with 16 bases separating them. This CDR3 reads CASSSTLRADGELFF. The CDR3 DNA sequence: TGTGCCAGCAGCTCGACTCTTAGAGCGGACGGGGAGCTGTTTTTT.

This chain links TRBV5-4 with TRBJ1-1; D gene uncertain. Germline-derived CDR1 and CDR2 are SGHNT and YYREEE (reference sequence). This CDR3 is built from 14 residues. Trimming took off 0 bases at V and 4 bases at J, with 10 bases between the two ends. The CDR3 is CASSLVGRITEAFF. In DNA, the CDR3 is TGTGCCAGCAGCTTGGTAGGGAGGATCACTGAAGCTTTCTTT.

This chain joins TRBV6-6 and TRBJ2-3; 9 nucleotides agree with TRBD2. V dropped 6 bases and J dropped 3; count of bases not matched to a gene: 7. Germline V gene lookup returns CDR1 MNHNY and CDR2 SVGAGI (reference sequence). This CDR3 is built from 15 residues. Here the CDR3 reads CASRQSGGPTDTQYF. The CDR3 DNA sequence: TGTGCCAGCAGACAAAGCGGGGGGCCTACAGATACGCAGTATTTT.

This clone has a handful of counts. This chain joins TRBV4-1 and TRBJ2-7; 9 bases fit TRBD1. Germline V gene sequence: CDR1 MGHRA, CDR2 YSYEKL. V dropped 2 bases and J dropped 3; count of bases not matched to a gene: 14. The CDR3 has 18 residues. The chain's CDR3 is CASSQRDRDFRGNYEQYF. The CDR3 coding sequence is TGCGCCAGCAGCCAACGGGACAGGGATTTTCGTGGCAACTACGAGCAGTACTTC.

The gene calls are TRBV5-5 and TRBJ1-4, with TRBD1 identical over 10 bases. Germline-derived CDR1 and CDR2 are SGHKS and YYEKEE (reference sequence). The V and J ends lost 1 base and 8 bases, in that order; junction bases with no gene match: 11. The CDR3 sequence is 17 residues long. The DNA of the CDR3 is TGTGCCAGCAGCTTGTTGTTCTGGACAGGGGGGGACGAAAAACTGTTTTTT. The encoded protein is CASSLLFWTGGDEKLFF.

The chain is built from TRBV5-1 and TRBJ1-2, with TRBD1 matching 7 bases. The junction had 3 bases not matched to a gene; V was cut back by 0 bases and J by 4 bases. Germline V gene sequence: CDR1 SGHRS, CDR2 YFSETQ. The CDR3 is 14 residues long. This chain's CDR3 is CASSLEGASYGYTF. The CDR3 nucleotides are TGCGCCAGCAGCTTGGAGGGGGCGAGCTATGGCTACACCTTC.

This chain joins TRBV3-1 (or the pseudogene TRBV3-2) and TRBJ1-2; 8 bases line up with TRBD1. The CDR3 spans 14 residues. V lost 2 bases, J lost 4 bases, and 3 bases stayed unmatched. Germline V gene lookup returns CDR1 LGHDT and CDR2 YNNKEL (reference sequence). CDR3: CASSQTGQVYGYTF. CDR3 nucleotide sequence: TGTGCCAGCAGCCAAACGGGACAGGTCTATGGCTACACCTTC.

As regards this clone: Germline and junction disagree at one end, which may indicate a read error. J is TRBJ1-2 and V is TRBV14; perhaps TRBD1 as D (6 bases). The CDR3 sequence is 12 residues long. From germline, CDR1 is SGHDN and CDR2 FVKESK. CDR3 residues: CASSQVWGHLVF. The DNA for the CDR3 is TGTGCCAGCAGCCAAGTATGGGGACACCTCGTCTTC.

This chain links TRBV7-9 with TRBJ2-7; TRBD2 is a possible D gene (6 bases). Trimming removed 3 bases from V and 7 bases from J, with 13 bases in between. CDR1 and CDR2 from the germline V gene are SEHNR and FQNEAQ (reference sequence). CDR3 size: 13 residues. CDR3 sequence: CASSFGGIGEQYF. For the CDR3, the DNA is TGTGCCAGCAGCTTTGGGGGGATCGGGGAGCAGTACTTC.